These 8 T cell receptor beta chains came from one sample sequenced in a study of shared clonotypes between healthy human individuals. The assay was immunoSEQ multiplex PCR, and TCRdb's table has in-frame clones only and misses some. The sample has 2 million to 3 million clones, roughly 92% seen once. Sequencing was carried out using naive CD4+ T cells sorted from blood. As for subset: CD45RA+ positively selected. The receptors stem from a man aged 18-30 years in good health.

The chain links TRBV9 to TRBJ1-5, with D unresolved. Germline V lookup: CDR1 SGDLS, CDR2 YYNGEE. V lost 3 bases to trimming and J lost 6 bases, with 13 bases between them. The CDR3 has 14 residues. The CDR3 here is CASSGAGGGQPQHF. The CDR3, as DNA: TGTGCCAGCAGCGGTGCTGGTGGCGGTCAGCCCCAGCATTTT.

The chain uses TRBV7-2 and TRBJ2-3; 9 bases are shared with TRBD2. CDR1 SGHTA and CDR2 FQGNSA come from the germline V gene. The V segment lost 2 bases and the J segment 4 bases; nucleotides outside the gene matches: 4. CDR3 length equals 15 residues. Here the CDR3 reads CASSLQAGGADTQYF. The DNA for the CDR3 is TGTGCCAGCAGCTTACAAGCGGGAGGAGCAGATACGCAGTATTTT.

This chain links TRBV25-1 with TRBJ1-2; 11 bases agree with TRBD1. The CDR3 spans 13 residues. The J segment lost 7 bases and the V segment lost 8 bases, leaving 6 bases of the junction unmatched. Germline values: CDR1 MGHDK, CDR2 SYGVNS. The CDR3 spells CASRDRGGLGYTF. CDR3 in DNA: TGTGCCAGCCGGGACAGGGGGGGTCTTGGCTACACCTTC.

The chain employs TRBV2 and TRBJ2-7; D gene unclear. Looked up from germline, CDR1 is SNHLY and CDR2 is FYNNEI. V was clipped by 3 bases and J by 0 bases, with 15 bases between them. There are 16 residues in the CDR3. The CDR3 region is CASSEDWQSSSYEQYF. CDR3 sequence (DNA): TGTGCCAGCAGTGAGGATTGGCAGTCGAGCTCCTACGAGCAGTACTTC.

This rearrangement joins TRBV6-1 to TRBJ1-6, with a weak D call TRBD1 (5 bases). The V and J ends lost 4 bases and 0 bases respectively, with 10 bases between them. The germline CDR1 and CDR2 sequences are MNHNS and SASEGT. This CDR3 contains 16 residues. CDR3 nucleotides: TGTGCCAGCAGTGGGGACGGAAGCTCCTATAATTCACCCCTCCACTTT. Translated: CASSGDGSSYNSPLHF.

The chain has TRBV5-4 and TRBJ2-6; the D gene could be TRBD1 or TRBD2 (5 bases each). Germline-derived CDR1 and CDR2 are SGHNT and YYREEE (reference sequence). V dropped 1 base and J dropped 0 bases, with 14 bases sitting between them. CDR3 length: 18 residues. CDR3 loop: CASSLLRDRSSGANVLTF. In DNA form, the CDR3 reads TGTGCCAGCAGCTTGTTACGGGACCGGAGCTCTGGGGCCAACGTCCTGACTTTC.

V and J are TRBV5-1 and TRBJ2-3; D remains unclear. Trimming cost V 6 bases and J 1 base, with 3 bases left between them. Germline V gene sequence: CDR1 SGHRS, CDR2 YFSETQ. The CDR3 has 11 residues. For the CDR3, the DNA is TGCGCCAGCATGGGCACAGATACGCAGTATTTT. This gives the protein CASMGTDTQYF.

This chain uses TRBV6-6 with TRBJ2-7; D might be TRBD1 (5 bases). The CDR3 runs 14 residues. V lost 2 bases to trimming and J lost 4 bases, with 12 bases between them. The germline V gene encodes CDR1 MNHNY and CDR2 SVGAGI (reference sequence). The CDR3, as DNA: TGTGCCAGCAGTTACCGGTACAGGAATTACGAGCAGTACTTC. It specifies CASSYRYRNYEQYF.